The 24 T cell receptor beta chains in this list originate from one sample, sequenced in a study of CD8 T cells in ankylosing spondylitis. These receptors have no known antigen. TCRdb reprocessed the 5' RACE reads via MiXCR and lists one record per CDR3 protein. Among 750,000 to 850,000 distinct CDR3 sequences listed, about 11% were seen once. Broader study findings: About 8 highly homologous variants formed a TCR beta motif that appeared characteristic of ankylosing spondylitis blood.

The sequenced sample consisted of blood, either unsorted or a sorted T cell fraction (not recorded which). The receptors were sampled from a male donor with ankylosing spondylitis.

The CDR3 here is CASRRSPPGPANEKLFF. The CDR3 DNA reads TGTGCCAGCAGGCGGTCCCCTCCAGGTCCGGCTAATGAAAAACTGTTTTTT. The rearrangement joins TRBV27 to TRBJ1-4, with no clear D. With 6 bases removed from V and 3 bases from J, the gap between germline ends came to 20 bases. CDR3 size: 17 residues. The V gene's germline CDR1 is MNHEY and CDR2 SMNVEV (reference sequence).

V usage is TRBV4-3 and J usage is TRBJ2-7, with 11 bases fitting TRBD2. V was clipped by 4 bases and J by 1 base; unmatched bases: 6. From germline, CDR1 is LGHNA and CDR2 YSLEER. The CDR3 extends over 16 amino acids. The CDR3 region has the DNA TGCGCCAGCAGCCTAACTAGCGGGAGTCGGTCCTACGAGCAGTACTTC. It yields the protein CASSLTSGSRSYEQYF.

A few counts support this clonotype. This chain uses TRBV24-1 with TRBJ2-1; no clear D. Trimming left V 5 bases short and J 3 bases short, with 7 bases between. The CDR3 length is 13 residues. Germline values: CDR1 KGHDR, CDR2 SFDVKD. CDR3 protein: CATSAENYNEQFF. DNA of the CDR3: TGTGCCACCAGTGCGGAGAACTACAATGAGCAGTTCTTC.

This chain links TRBV20-1 with TRBJ1-1; TRBD1 aligns across 7 bases. Germline loops: CDR1 DFQATT, CDR2 SNEGSKA (reference sequence). This CDR3 is 17 amino acids long. Germline trimming cut 2 bases from V and 3 bases from J; bases unmatched to any gene: 15. The CDR3 sequence: CSARPRLRGRPDTEAFF. The CDR3 region has the DNA TGCAGTGCTAGACCACGTTTAAGGGGGCGCCCTGACACTGAAGCTTTCTTT.

This clonotype was seen a few times. The V and J genes are TRBV24-1 and TRBJ2-3; 8 bases agree with TRBD2. The CDR3 runs to 17 residues. Per germline, CDR1 KGHDR and CDR2 SFDVKD. Trimming removed 6 bases from V and 3 bases from J; junction bases left unmatched: 13. The CDR3 is CATSNPEEAGATDTQYF. CDR3 DNA sequence: TGTGCCACCAGTAACCCGGAGGAAGCGGGGGCGACAGATACGCAGTATTTT.

The gene calls are TRBV2 and TRBJ2-5; D unclear. The CDR3 length is 12 residues. Germline values: CDR1 SNHLY, CDR2 FYNNEI. V dropped 7 bases and J dropped 2 bases, with 8 bases sitting between them. The CDR3 here is CASILSQETQYF. The CDR3 DNA follows: TGTGCCAGCATTTTGAGTCAAGAGACCCAGTACTTC.

This clonotype has a handful of counts. The chain carries TRBV7-2 and TRBJ2-7; D gene unclear. This CDR3 is built from 14 residues. V was pared by 5 bases and J by 0 bases, with 11 bases between. Germline CDR1 reads SGHTA; CDR2 reads FQGNSA. The CDR3 DNA sequence: TGTGCCAGCAGCGCCCACCCCATCTCCTACGAGCAGTACTTC. This encodes CASSAHPISYEQYF.

This clonotype was seen a handful of times. This sequence joins TRBV7-2 and TRBJ2-7; 8 positions match TRBD1. The ends lost 6 bases at V and 2 bases at J; junction bases unmatched: 3. This CDR3 is 13 amino acids long. Germline CDR1 reads SGHTA; CDR2 reads FQGNSA. CDR3 coding DNA: TGTGCCAGCAGGGACAGGGTGGCCTACGAGCAGTACTTC. This gives the protein CASRDRVAYEQYF.

This clonotype occurred many times. The chain is built from TRBV20-1 and TRBJ2-7; TRBD2 aligns across 9 bases. CDR3 length: 14 residues. V dropped 6 bases and J dropped 2; count of bases not matched to a gene: 8. Germline CDR1 and CDR2: DFQATT and SNEGSKA (reference sequence). Here the CDR3 reads CSARGASGTYEQYF. In nucleotides, the CDR3 is TGCAGTGCCCGAGGCGCTAGCGGGACCTACGAGCAGTACTTC.

This clonotype was found once. This chain links TRBV4-3 with TRBJ2-3; a weak D match, TRBD2 (6 bases). Trimming pared 2 bases from V and 1 base from J, leaving 10 bases between. Germline V CDR1 and CDR2: LGHNA, YSLEER. CDR3 size: 15 residues. The CDR3, as DNA: TGCGCCAGCAGCCAACTTAGCGGACGCACAGATACGCAGTATTTT. It yields the protein CASSQLSGRTDTQYF.

Only a few counts were recorded for this clonotype. The J gene is TRBJ1-1, the V gene TRBV20-1; D not resolved. Deletions cut 3 bases from V and 3 bases from J, with 17 bases between. CDR3 length: 15 amino acids. Germline CDR1 reads DFQATT; CDR2 reads SNEGSKA (reference sequence). The CDR3 coding sequence is TGCAGTGCTAGCCGAGAGGCCTTTAGGGACACTGAAGCTTTCTTT. This translates into CSASREAFRDTEAFF.

This clonotype was seen more than once but under ten times. The chain combines TRBV28 with TRBJ2-1, with TRBD2 as a possible D gene (5 bases). Trimming removed 6 bases from V and 10 bases from J, with 19 bases in between. The CDR3 loop spans 14 amino acids. Germline CDR1 and CDR2: MDHEN and SYDVKM. The CDR3 nucleotides are TGTGCCAGCAGGGGTCGGCTTTTACTAGGGGAGCAGTTCTTC. Translated, it gives CASRGRLLLGEQFF.

The V and J genes are TRBV6-5 and TRBJ2-7, with D perhaps given as TRBD1 or TRBD2 (5 bases each). This CDR3 has 14 amino acids. From germline, CDR1 is MNHEY and CDR2 SVGAGI. Trimming cost V 2 bases and J 2 bases, with 10 bases left between them. The CDR3 is CASSYRGRAYEQYF. The CDR3 coding sequence is TGTGCCAGCAGTTACCGGGGCAGAGCCTACGAGCAGTACTTC.

A few counts support this clonotype. The V call is TRBV11-2, the J call TRBJ2-1, with 10 bases identical to TRBD2. Germline V gives CDR1 SGHAT, CDR2 FQNNGV. CDR3 size: 17 residues. Unmatched junction bases numbered 11, after V lost 2 bases and J lost 7 bases. The CDR3 loop is CASSLTWTSGSSNEQFF. The CDR3 DNA reads TGTGCCAGCAGCTTAACCTGGACTAGCGGATCCTCGAATGAGCAGTTCTTC.

The J gene is TRBJ1-5, the V gene TRBV10-3, with 9 bases lining up with TRBD1. The CDR3 contains 14 residues. CDR1 and CDR2 from the germline V gene are ENHRY and SYGVKD. Trimming at V came to 6 bases and at J to 7 bases, leaving 7 bases not matched to a gene. The CDR3, as DNA: TGTGCCATCAGCAAGGACAGGGGTGAGCAGCCCCAGCATTTT. It yields the protein CAISKDRGEQPQHF.

This clonotype was recorded only once. The junction and the germline gene differ at one end; a read error may be behind it. The chain recombines TRBV7-7 with TRBJ2-1, with D maybe TRBD2 (5 bases). The CDR3 runs to 15 residues. The V gene's germline CDR1 is SSHAT and CDR2 FNYEAQ (reference sequence). The CDR3, as DNA: TGTGCTAGCAGCTTAGCTGTTCCGGCGGGCAATGAGCAGTTCTTC. It encodes CASSLAVPAGNEQFF.

There are a few counts of this clonotype. The chain has TRBV20-1 and TRBJ2-5; maybe TRBD1 (5 bases). Trimming left V 6 bases short and J 1 base short, with 12 bases between. CDR3 length equals 13 residues. Per the germline V gene, CDR1 is DFQATT and CDR2 is SNEGSKA (reference sequence). For the CDR3, the DNA is TGCAGTGCGATGACAAGGGGCCAAGAGACCCAGTACTTC. This gives the protein CSAMTRGQETQYF.

This rearrangement joins TRBV5-1 to TRBJ1-3; the D is unclear. The V gene lost 0 bases and the J gene lost 4 bases, with 8 bases spanning the gap. CDR3 length: 14 residues. The germline V gene encodes CDR1 SGHRS and CDR2 YFSETQ. The CDR3 DNA sequence: TGCGCCAGCAGCTTGGGGGAACCCGGAAACACCATATATTTT. This sequence encodes CASSLGEPGNTIYF.

The chain links TRBV7-2 to TRBJ2-1, with 7 bases that match TRBD1. With V trimmed by 5 bases and J by 6 bases, 10 bases remained unmatched. The CDR3 consists of 15 residues. Germline CDR1 is SGHTA and CDR2 is FQGNSA. The chain's CDR3 is CASSITGERGNEQFF. The CDR3 nucleotides read TGTGCCAGCAGCATTACAGGGGAGAGGGGCAATGAGCAGTTCTTC.

This clonotype was observed a few times. The chain uses TRBV5-1 and TRBJ2-3; 10 bases match TRBD2. With 4 bases clipped from V and 3 bases from J, the junction kept 8 bases outside the gene matches. CDR1 is SGHRS, CDR2 YFSETQ, per germline. CDR3 length equals 16 residues. The CDR3 protein is CASSIPSGSGTDTQYF. The DNA of the CDR3 is TGCGCCAGCAGCATCCCTAGCGGGAGTGGTACAGATACGCAGTATTTT. Variable domain in full (rest from reference TRBV5-1 and TRBJ2-3): KAGVTQTPRYLIKTRGQQVTLSCSPISGHRSVSWYQQTPGQGLQFLFEYFSETQRNKGNFPGRFSGRQFSNSRSEMNVSTLELGDSALYLCASSIPSGSGTDTQYFGPGTRLTVL.

This clonotype was counted ten times or more. The gene calls are TRBV5-1 and TRBJ1-1, with D possibly being TRBD1 (5 bases). CDR3 size: 13 residues. Trimming took off 0 bases at V and 6 bases at J, with 9 bases between the two ends. Germline V lookup: CDR1 SGHRS, CDR2 YFSETQ. The CDR3 bases are TGCGCCAGCAGCTTGGGTCGGGACGCTGAAGCTTTCTTT. Its protein product is CASSLGRDAEAFF.

The sample holds a few counts of this clonotype. V and J are TRBV20-1 and TRBJ2-5, with TRBD2 matching 14 bases. The CDR3 is 16 amino acids. Per germline, CDR1 DFQATT and CDR2 SNEGSKA (reference sequence). The V gene end was trimmed by 6 bases and the J gene end by 5 bases; junction bases not matched to a gene: 11. CDR3 residues: CSATGTSGSGGETQYF. In DNA, the CDR3 is TGCAGTGCGACCGGGACTAGCGGGAGTGGGGGGGAGACCCAGTACTTC.

V usage is TRBV25-1 and J usage is TRBJ2-5, with no clear D. The CDR3 spans 13 residues. The germline CDR1 and CDR2 sequences are MGHDK and SYGVNS. The germline V and J ends were trimmed by 8 bases and 0 bases, with 10 bases remaining between them. The CDR3 bases are TGTGCCAGCTCCGATCTGAACCAAGAGACCCAGTACTTC. Protein: CASSDLNQETQYF.

This clonotype has more than one count but fewer than ten. The chain joins TRBV20-1 to TRBJ1-2; D remains ambiguous. This CDR3 has 11 residues. The V gene's germline CDR1 is DFQATT and CDR2 SNEGSKA (reference sequence). The DNA for the CDR3 is TGCACCCGCGGGAATAACTATGGCTACACCTTC. This encodes CTRGNNYGYTF.